These 8 T cell receptor beta chains were all obtained from the same sample, sequenced in a study of cytomegalovirus exposure and HLA in healthy donors. The PCR employed 60 Vbeta primers together with 13 Jbeta primers. Method: immunoSEQ multiplex PCR; TCRdb's copy keeps in-frame clones and lacks some. The sample lists 110,000 or so clones, roughly 71% seen once, with roughly 8.3% in the top ten. Material: PBMCs. The receptor set was obtained from a man aged 18 to 30 in good health and CMV-seropositive.

This chain links TRBV2 with TRBJ1-1; 9 nucleotides match TRBD1. Losses at the gene ends were 10 bases for V and 4 bases for J; bases not matched to a gene: 10. The length of the CDR3 is 14 residues. The germline gives CDR1 SNHLY, CDR2 FYNNEI. CDR3 DNA sequence: TGTGCCACCACATACGACAGGGGGGGCACTGAAGCTTTCTTT. It specifies CATTYDRGGTEAFF.

J is TRBJ2-3 and V is TRBV2, with a tentative D call TRBD2 (6 bases). Germline CDR1 is SNHLY and CDR2 is FYNNEI. The V end was cut by 5 bases, the J end by 0 bases, with 18 bases between. The CDR3 is 17 residues long. CDR3 loop: CASSWGSLAGSTDTQYF. CDR3 in DNA: TGTGCCAGCAGTTGGGGGAGTTTGGCGGGGAGCACAGATACGCAGTATTTT.

The chain couples TRBV10-1 to TRBJ2-3, with 7 bases identical to TRBD2. This CDR3 has 16 amino acids. With 10 bases clipped from V and 4 bases from J, the junction kept 17 bases outside the gene matches. Per the germline V gene, CDR1 is WNHNN and CDR2 is SYGVQD (reference sequence). The CDR3: CATSTSPGPAADTQYF. In nucleotides, the CDR3 is TGCGCCACCTCGACTAGCCCGGGGCCTGCGGCAGATACGCAGTATTTT.

This clone was seen once. The chain joins TRBV7-9 to TRBJ2-5; perhaps TRBD1 as D (8 bases). Trimming left V 2 bases short and J 5 bases short, with 24 bases between. The CDR3 is 18 amino acids. CDR1 is SEHNR and CDR2 is FQNEAQ in the germline V gene (reference sequence). CDR3 coding DNA: TGTGCCAGCAGCTTATCCCTAAAAGCGGGACAGGCCGAGGAGACCCAGTACTTC. Translation gives CASSLSLKAGQAEETQYF.

This clone has just a few counts. The genes are TRBV7-9 and TRBJ1-1; D not resolved. Germline V gene lookup returns CDR1 SEHNR and CDR2 FQNEAQ (reference sequence). V lost 6 bases and J lost 4, with 9 bases in between. This CDR3 region has 12 residues. The CDR3 nucleotides read TGTGCCAGCAGTAATGGAGGCACTGAAGCTTTCTTT. It specifies CASSNGGTEAFF.

The rearrangement uses TRBV27 and TRBJ2-3, with 16 bases fitting TRBD2. Germline trimming cut 8 bases from V and 5 bases from J; bases unmatched to any gene: 7. The CDR3 covers 16 residues. Germline assignment: CDR1 MNHEY and CDR2 SMNVEV (reference sequence). CDR3 DNA sequence: TGTGCCAGCGGGACTAGCGGGGGGGCCGGTGGAGATACGCAGTATTTT. Amino acid sequence: CASGTSGGAGGDTQYF.

The chain links TRBV5-1 to TRBJ2-5, with 13 bases aligning to TRBD2. The CDR3 extends over 17 amino acids. J was trimmed by 5 bases and V by 3 bases; bases with no gene match: 10. Germline V gene sequence: CDR1 SGHRS, CDR2 YFSETQ. CDR3 region: CASSSMGLAGSGETQYF. DNA of the CDR3: TGCGCCAGCAGCTCTATGGGACTAGCGGGGTCTGGGGAGACCCAGTACTTC.

The V call is TRBV5-1, the J call TRBJ2-1; TRBD2 matches at 8 bases. The CDR3 has 14 residues. CDR1 and CDR2 from the germline V gene are SGHRS and YFSETQ. Trimming cost V 2 bases and J 5 bases; bases outside gene matches: 3. CDR3 sequence (DNA): TGCGCCAGCAGCTTCGGGGGGGGGAACAATGAGCAGTTCTTC. Translation gives CASSFGGGNNEQFF.